This T cell receptor (beta chain) was retrieved from a study of identical twins. The CDR3 is 13 residues long. The V and J ends lost 7 bases and 4 bases respectively, with 12 bases between them. The table lists this clonotype with many counts. TCRdb ran MiXCR on the 5' RACE reads and lists one entry per CDR3 protein. The table shows 690,000 or so distinct CDR3 sequences, with about 9.4% occurring only once. These same data were also listed under a study on yellow fever vaccine responses in identical twins.

This receptor was identified in a woman between 18 and 29 years old in good health. The chain is built from TRBV12-3 or TRBV12-4 and TRBJ2-3, with a weak D call TRBD2 (6 bases). Sequenced input: PBMCs. This CDR3 reads CASTSGVPDTQYF. The CDR3, as DNA: TGTGCCAGCACCTCGGGGGTCCCAGATACGCAGTATTTT.